These 9 T cell receptor beta chains originate from one sample sequenced in a study of T cell repertoires in cytomegalovirus infection. Using its own MiXCR run on the reads, TCRdb lists one record per CDR3 protein. This table has about 150,000 distinct CDR3 sequences, approximately 30% appearing once. These receptors' targets are unknown. This material consisted of CD8+ T cells from cultured PBMCs, taken from culture after CMV antigen stimulation. These receptors were taken from a human donor in good health (CMV status not recorded). Some clones in this sample may be carry-over from other donors' samples.

The rearrangement joins TRBV7-8 to TRBJ2-3, with D unclear. The V and J ends lost 5 bases and 1 base respectively, with 4 bases between them. CDR3 length: 12 residues. In germline, CDR1 is SGHVS, CDR2 FQNEAQ. The CDR3 nucleotides read TGTGCCAGCAGCGCCCGCACAGATACGCAGTATTTT. It codes for CASSARTDTQYF.

The chain carries TRBV4-2 and TRBJ1-3; D might be TRBD1 (5 bases). Between the trimmed V and J ends, which lost 5 bases and 1 base, there was a span of 12 bases. There are 15 residues in the CDR3. Germline V gene data show CDR1 as LGHNA and CDR2 as YNFKEQ. CDR3 DNA: TGTGCCAGCAGCGAAGGGGTTATGTCTGGAAACACCATATATTTT. The encoded protein is CASSEGVMSGNTIYF.

This clonotype was detected only once. The chain carries TRBV4-3 and TRBJ2-3; TRBD2 aligns across 7 bases. Germline CDR1 LGHNA, CDR2 YSLEER. J gave up 3 bases and V 0 bases, and 6 bases lay outside the gene matches. The CDR3 is made up of 16 amino acids. The CDR3 sequence is CASSQEAGLSTDTQYF. The CDR3 coding sequence is TGCGCCAGCAGCCAAGAAGCGGGGCTTTCTACAGATACGCAGTATTTT.

The J gene is TRBJ1-4, the V gene TRBV28, with D unclear. Trimming stripped 5 bases from V and 7 bases from J, with 23 bases between. This CDR3 contains 17 residues. Germline values: CDR1 MDHEN, CDR2 SYDVKM. CDR3 DNA: TGTGCCAGCAGTAATCCGGCCGACCCATTACCAAGTGAAAAACTGTTTTTT. As protein: CASSNPADPLPSEKLFF.

This clonotype is a singleton in its sample. This chain joins TRBV3-1 and TRBJ1-1; D unclear. There are 15 residues in the CDR3. CDR1 LGHDT and CDR2 YNNKEL come from the germline V gene (reference sequence). Deletions cut 0 bases from V and 0 bases from J, with 8 bases between. The CDR3 bases are TGTGCCAGCAGCCAAGAGGGCCTCGTGAACACTGAAGCTTTCTTT. The encoded protein is CASSQEGLVNTEAFF.

This clonotype turned up a few times. The chain couples TRBV7-9 to TRBJ2-1; D unclear. The germline V gene encodes CDR1 SEHNR and CDR2 FQNEAQ (reference sequence). The CDR3 runs 12 residues. V lost 1 base, J lost 6 bases, and 4 bases lay in between. CDR3 sequence (DNA): TGTGCCAGCAGCTTAGAAGGCAATGAGCAGTTCTTC. Protein product: CASSLEGNEQFF.

The chain couples TRBV27 to TRBJ1-1, with D unclear. This CDR3 is 14 amino acids long. Germline assignment: CDR1 MNHEY and CDR2 SMNVEV (reference sequence). V shed 4 bases and J shed 0 bases, with 9 bases lying between them. The CDR3 DNA reads as TGTGCCAGCAGTTCCCAGGTCGTGAACACTGAAGCTTTCTTT. This gives the protein CASSSQVVNTEAFF.

This clonotype was counted between two and nine times. The CDR3 is CASSSGSGAYNEQFF. CDR3 DNA: TGTGCCAGCAGTTCGGGGAGCGGGGCCTACAATGAGCAGTTCTTC. The V call is TRBV12-3 or TRBV12-4, the J call TRBJ2-1; 7 nucleotides align to TRBD2. Trimming cost V 4 bases and J 2 bases; bases outside gene matches: 5. The CDR3 sequence is 15 residues long.

As for this clonotype: It may be a read error: a sequence one base away is much more abundant. The chain couples TRBV12-3 or TRBV12-4 to TRBJ2-3, with unresolved D. The length of the CDR3 is 12 residues. CDR3 loop: CANSWYPDTQYF. The CDR3 nucleotides are TGTGCCAACAGTTGGTACCCAGATACGCAGTATTTT.